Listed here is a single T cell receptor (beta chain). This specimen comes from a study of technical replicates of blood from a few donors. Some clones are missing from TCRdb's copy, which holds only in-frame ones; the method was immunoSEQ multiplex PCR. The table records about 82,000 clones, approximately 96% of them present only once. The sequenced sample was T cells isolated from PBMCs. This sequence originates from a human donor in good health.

The CDR3 sequence is CASRGGVMNTEAFF. Here the CDR3 DNA reads TGTGCCAGCAGGGGGGGGGTCATGAACACTGAAGCTTTCTTT. The rearrangement links TRBV6-5 to TRBJ1-1; maybe TRBD1 (5 bases). Germline CDR1 and CDR2: MNHEY and SVGAGI. V was clipped by 6 bases and J by 0 bases, with 11 bases between them. CDR3 size: 14 residues.